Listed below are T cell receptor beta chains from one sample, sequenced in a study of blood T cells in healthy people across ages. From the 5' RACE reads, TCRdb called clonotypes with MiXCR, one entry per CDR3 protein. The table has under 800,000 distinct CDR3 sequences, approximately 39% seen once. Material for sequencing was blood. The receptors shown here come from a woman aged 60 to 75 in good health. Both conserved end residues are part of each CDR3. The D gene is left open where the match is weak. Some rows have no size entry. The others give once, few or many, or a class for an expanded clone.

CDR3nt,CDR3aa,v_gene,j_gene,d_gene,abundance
TGTGCCATCAGTGGGGGCCGCGGGGGGGCCGATGAGCAGTTCTTC,CAISGGRGGADEQFF,TRBV10-3,TRBJ2-1,TRBD2,few
TGCAGTGCTAGAGATCCCCTAGTGGGAGATACGCAGTATTTT,CSARDPLVGDTQYF,TRBV20-1,TRBJ2-3,NA,few
TGTGCCAGCAGCGGGGGGGGAGTCCTTAACTATGGCTACACCTTC,CASSGGGVLNYGYTF,TRBV7-2,TRBJ1-2,NA,once
TGCAGTGCTTGCGGGCCCCAAGAGACCCAGTACTTC,CSACGPQETQYF,TRBV20-1,TRBJ2-5,NA,NA
TGTGCCAGCAGTTTAGGGGGTCCGAACACCGGGGAGCTGTTTTTT,CASSLGGPNTGELFF,TRBV12-3/TRBV12-4,TRBJ2-2,NA,NA
TGTGCCAGCAGTGACAAGACCAACATTCAGTACTTC,CASSDKTNIQYF,TRBV6-5,TRBJ2-4,NA,NA
TGCAGTGCTAGTTATTTAGCCTCCTACGAGCAGTACTTC,CSASYLASYEQYF,TRBV20-1,TRBJ2-7,NA,NA
TGTGCCAGCAGCTTAGAGCCCAGGGTGTACGAGCAGTACTTC,CASSLEPRVYEQYF,TRBV7-2,TRBJ2-7,NA,many
TGTGCCAGCAGAGCCGACAGGGGAGCTTTCTTT,CASRADRGAFF,TRBV2,TRBJ1-1,TRBD1,NA
TGTGCCAGTCTGGGACAGAACTCCTACGAGCAGTACTTC,CASLGQNSYEQYF,TRBV27,TRBJ2-7,TRBD1,NA
TGCAGCGGGAGTAGCGGGGAAGAGACCCAGTACTTC,CSGSSGEETQYF,TRBV29-1,TRBJ2-5,TRBD2,many
TGTGCCAGCCGAGTAGGCGGGACGAGCTCCTACGAGCAGTACTTC,CASRVGGTSSYEQYF,TRBV6-5,TRBJ2-7,NA,NA
TGCGCCAGCAGCCAACAACTGGGGCGGGACGGCTACGAGCAGTACTTC,CASSQQLGRDGYEQYF,TRBV4-1,TRBJ2-7,NA,many
TGTGCCAGCGGCCCACGACTAGCGGGAGGGGCAGATACGCAGTATTTT,CASGPRLAGGADTQYF,TRBV7-3,TRBJ2-3,TRBD2,NA
TGCGCCAGCACCCTCGGAAGGGGGGGAGGCAATGAGCAGTTCTTC,CASTLGRGGGNEQFF,TRBV5-1,TRBJ2-1,NA,NA
TGTGCCAGAAGCCAAGATGGACTAGCGGGAGGCGAGACCCAGAACTTC,CARSQDGLAGGETQNF,TRBV3-1,TRBJ2-5,TRBD2,NA
TGTGCCAGCACTCACTCCGGGACAACCTACGAGCAGTACTTC,CASTHSGTTYEQYF,TRBV28,TRBJ2-7,NA,few
TGTGCCAGCAGCGTAGATGCGAGTAGTACAGATACGCAGTATTTT,CASSVDASSTDTQYF,TRBV9,TRBJ2-3,NA,few
TGTAAAGAGGGGCCCAGGAGGGGATACGAGCAGTACTTC,CKEGPRRGYEQYF,TRBV6-2/TRBV6-3,TRBJ2-7,NA,NA
TGTGCCAGCAGTCAAACCGGGACAGGGATTGAAAAACTGTTTTTT,CASSQTGTGIEKLFF,TRBV6-5,TRBJ1-4,TRBD1,NA
TGCAGTGCTCGAGGACTAGACCTAACCGTAGATACGCAGTATTTT,CSARGLDLTVDTQYF,TRBV20-1,TRBJ2-3,TRBD2,NA
TGTGCCAGCTCACCCAGACTAGGACGGGATACGCAGTATTTT,CASSPRLGRDTQYF,TRBV18,TRBJ2-3,NA,NA
TGCGCCAGCAGCCAAGAAGTGGCGGGAGCTGATACGCAGTATTTT,CASSQEVAGADTQYF,TRBV4-3,TRBJ2-3,TRBD2,few
TGCGCCAGCAGCTTCGCGAGTAGACAGACGAACACCGGGGAGCTGTTTTTT,CASSFASRQTNTGELFF,TRBV5-1,TRBJ2-2,NA,NA
TGTGCCACCAGTGATCCTGGGCGGACAGGGGACTATGGCTACACCTTC,CATSDPGRTGDYGYTF,TRBV24-1,TRBJ1-2,TRBD1,few
TGCGCCAGCAGCTTGTGGAGCGGGGGGGCCCAAGAGACCCAGTACTTC,CASSLWSGGAQETQYF,TRBV5-1,TRBJ2-5,TRBD2,NA
TGCGCCAGCACCGGACAAGTCATGAACACTGAAGCTTTCTTT,CASTGQVMNTEAFF,TRBV10-2,TRBJ1-1,NA,NA
TGTGCCAGCAGCCCCTGGGACAGGGGGTCGTGTGGCTACACCTTC,CASSPWDRGSCGYTF,TRBV7-2,TRBJ1-2,TRBD1,NA
TGTGCCAGCAGCCAAGGCACTAGGATATTCACCAAAAACATTCAGTACTTC,CASSQGTRIFTKNIQYF,TRBV4-2,TRBJ2-4,NA,few
TGTGCCAGCAGTTTTAGGTGGGCAGGGGATTTCCACAATGAGCAGTTCTTC,CASSFRWAGDFHNEQFF,TRBV28,TRBJ2-1,NA,NA
TGTGCCAGCAGCTTCGGGACAGTCTATGGCTACACCTTC,CASSFGTVYGYTF,TRBV7-2,TRBJ1-2,TRBD1,many
TGTGCCAGCAGCCCCGACAGGTACAATGAGCAGTTCTTC,CASSPDRYNEQFF,TRBV4-2,TRBJ2-1,NA,NA
TGTGCCAGCAGTTACGCCCGCAAACTAGCGGGAGGGCCCCATGAGCAGTTCTTC,CASSYARKLAGGPHEQFF,TRBV6-2/TRBV6-3,TRBJ2-1,TRBD2,many
TGCAGTGCGAACCCGGCTAGCGGGGTCTCGGATACGCAGTATTTT,CSANPASGVSDTQYF,TRBV20-1,TRBJ2-3,TRBD2,NA
TGTGCCAGCAGCTTCGGGACTAGGGCTCGCACAGATACGCAGTATTTT,CASSFGTRARTDTQYF,TRBV7-6,TRBJ2-3,TRBD2,NA
TGTGCCAGCAGCGGGCCGCGGGGGGGCTATTTCAATGAGCAGTACTTC,CASSGPRGGYFNEQYF,TRBV5-6,TRBJ2-7,TRBD2,NA
TGTGCCAGCAGCGACCAATTGAGCACTGAAGCTTTCTTT,CASSDQLSTEAFF,TRBV2,TRBJ1-1,NA,NA
TGTGCCAGCAGTACTCCTTCCGGGGGAATATCGGAGAATCAGCCCCAGCATTTT,CASSTPSGGISENQPQHF,TRBV6-2/TRBV6-3,TRBJ1-5,NA,few
TGTGCCAGCAGCTTATGGGGATCTGGAAACACCATATATTTT,CASSLWGSGNTIYF,TRBV7-2,TRBJ1-3,NA,NA
TGTGCCTGGACCTTTGGCTCTGGGGCCAACGTCCTGACTTTC,CAWTFGSGANVLTF,TRBV30,TRBJ2-6,NA,NA
TGTGCCAGCAGCCTAAACCGGGCGGCCCCGGCCGGCTACACCTTC,CASSLNRAAPAGYTF,TRBV12-3/TRBV12-4,TRBJ1-2,NA,many
TGTGCCAGCAGCTTATCGTCTAGCGGGGTGGGCACAGATACGCAGTATTTT,CASSLSSSGVGTDTQYF,TRBV7-6,TRBJ2-3,TRBD2,NA
TGCAGTGCAGGCCCCGGCGGGGGAGTGGGAGAGACCCAGTACTTC,CSAGPGGGVGETQYF,TRBV20-1,TRBJ2-5,TRBD2,few
TGCAGTGCTCCGGACAGGGAGAAGTTAGGAGCTAATGAAAAACTGTTTTTT,CSAPDREKLGANEKLFF,TRBV20-1,TRBJ1-4,TRBD1,NA
TGTGCCAGCAGCCAAATCGGCGACGAGCAGTACTTC,CASSQIGDEQYF,TRBV14,TRBJ2-7,NA,NA
TGTGCCAGCAGTGGACACCGACTAGCGGAGTCCTACGAGCAGTACTTC,CASSGHRLAESYEQYF,TRBV7-9,TRBJ2-7,TRBD2,NA
TGTGCCAGCAGCCGGGGGGGGGATAGCTCCTACGAGCAGTACTTC,CASSRGGDSSYEQYF,TRBV7-2,TRBJ2-7,TRBD2,few
TGTGCCAGCAGCATTGGGACTAGCGGGAGGACAGATACGCAGTATTTT,CASSIGTSGRTDTQYF,TRBV11-2,TRBJ2-3,TRBD2,NA